One and the same sample provided the 3 T cell receptor beta chains below, sequenced in a study of identical twins. TCRdb re-analysed the 5' RACE reads in MiXCR, keeping a single row per CDR3 protein. The sample shows fewer than 20,000 distinct CDR3 sequences, roughly 71% of them seen only once. Sequencing was carried out using memory (CD45RO+) T cells sorted from blood. The receptors come from a woman aged 18-29 years in good health. This table probably holds off-target reads from a library built for another chain.

The CDR3 nucleotides read TGTGCCAGTAACTATGGAGAGTCCACTGAAGCTTTCTTT. Amino acids: CASNYGESTEAFF. This rearrangement joins TRBV19 to TRBJ1-1; D gene unclear. Germline V gene sequence: CDR1 LNHDA, CDR2 SQIVND (reference sequence). The V end was cut by 7 bases, the J end by 4 bases, with 13 bases between. The CDR3 is 13 residues long.

The genes are TRBV11-3 and TRBJ2-2; no clear D gene. This CDR3 has 12 residues. Between the trimmed V and J ends, which lost 7 bases and 3 bases, there was a span of 6 bases. Germline V gene sequence: CDR1 SGHNT, CDR2 YENEEA. The CDR3 here is CASKRYTGELFF. The CDR3 bases are TGTGCCAGCAAGCGCTACACCGGGGAGCTGTTTTTT.

V is TRBV27 and J is TRBJ2-1; 12 bases match TRBD2. The CDR3 spans 15 residues. Germline V gene sequence: CDR1 MNHEY, CDR2 SMNVEV (reference sequence). V dropped 5 bases and J dropped 7; count of bases not matched to a gene: 6. The CDR3 DNA reads TGTGCCAGCAGTATAGGACTAGCGGGAAGAAATGAGCAGTTCTTC. Protein: CASSIGLAGRNEQFF.